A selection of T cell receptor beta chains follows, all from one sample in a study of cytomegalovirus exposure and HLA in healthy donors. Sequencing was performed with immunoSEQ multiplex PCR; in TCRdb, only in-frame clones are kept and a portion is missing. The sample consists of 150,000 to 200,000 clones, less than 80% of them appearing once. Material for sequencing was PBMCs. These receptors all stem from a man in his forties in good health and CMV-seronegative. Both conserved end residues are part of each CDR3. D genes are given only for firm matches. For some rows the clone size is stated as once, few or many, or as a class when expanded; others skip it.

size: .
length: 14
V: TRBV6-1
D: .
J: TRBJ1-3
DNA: TGTGCCAGCAGTGAAGGGAGCTCTGGAAACACCATATATTTT
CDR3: CASSEGSSGNTIYF

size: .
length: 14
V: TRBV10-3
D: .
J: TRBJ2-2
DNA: TGTGCCATCAGTGAGTCCGGGTTTGGCGGGGAGCTGTTTTTT
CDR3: CAISESGFGGELFF

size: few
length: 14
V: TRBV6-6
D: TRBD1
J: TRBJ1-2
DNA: TGTGCCAGCAGTGACAGGGGAGAGGCCTATGGCTACACCTTC
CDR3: CASSDRGEAYGYTF

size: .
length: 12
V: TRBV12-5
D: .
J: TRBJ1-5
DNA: TGTGCTAGTGGTCTGGGCGATCAGCCCCAGCATTTT
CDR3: CASGLGDQPQHF

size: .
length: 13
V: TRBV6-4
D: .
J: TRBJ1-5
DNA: TGTGCCAGCAGTGCGGAGGGGACCGGGCCCCAGCATTTT
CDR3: CASSAEGTGPQHF

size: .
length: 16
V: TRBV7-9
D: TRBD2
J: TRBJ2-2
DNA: TGTGCCAGCAGCTTAGTTGCGGGAGGGGACACCGGGGAGCTGTTTTTT
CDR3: CASSLVAGGDTGELFF

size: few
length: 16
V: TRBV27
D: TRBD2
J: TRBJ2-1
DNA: TGTGCCAGCAGCCTACTAGCGGGAGTCACCTACAATGAGCAGTTCTTC
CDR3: CASSLLAGVTYNEQFF

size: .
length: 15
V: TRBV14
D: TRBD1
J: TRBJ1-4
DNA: TGTGCCAGCAGCTACGACAGGGGGACTAATGAAAAACTGTTTTTT
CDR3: CASSYDRGTNEKLFF

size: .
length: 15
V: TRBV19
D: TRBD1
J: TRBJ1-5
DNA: TGTGCCAGTTCCCATGGACAGGGCCGCAATCAGCCCCAGCATTTT
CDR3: CASSHGQGRNQPQHF

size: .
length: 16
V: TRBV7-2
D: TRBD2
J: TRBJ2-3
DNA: TGTGCCAGCAGCTTAGCTAGCGGGAGAGTCACAGATACGCAGTATTTT
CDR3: CASSLASGRVTDTQYF

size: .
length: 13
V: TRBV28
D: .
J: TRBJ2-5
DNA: TGTGCCAGCAGTTTACCAGGGAAAGAGACCCAGTACTTC
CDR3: CASSLPGKETQYF

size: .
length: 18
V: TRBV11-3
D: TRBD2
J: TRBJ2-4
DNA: TGTGCCAGCAGCTTGGAGGTTAGCGGGAGAAGAGGCAAAAACATTCAGTACTTC
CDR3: CASSLEVSGRRGKNIQYF

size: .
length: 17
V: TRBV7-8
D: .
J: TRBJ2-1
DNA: TGTGCCAGCAGCTTCACCCCGAGGGGGGGCGCGGGGAATGAGCAGTTCTTC
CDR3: CASSFTPRGGAGNEQFF

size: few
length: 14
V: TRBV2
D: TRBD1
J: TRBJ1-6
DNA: TGTGCCAGCAGTGAAAGACAGGGTCTTTCACCCCTCCACTTT
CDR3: CASSERQGLSPLHF

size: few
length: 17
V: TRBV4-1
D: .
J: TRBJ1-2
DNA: TGCGCCAGCAGCCAAGAGGTAGGAGGGCAAGCTAACTATGGCTACACCTTC
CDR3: CASSQEVGGQANYGYTF

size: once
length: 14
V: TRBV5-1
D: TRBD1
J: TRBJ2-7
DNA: TGCGCCAGCAGCTTCCGGGACAGGTACTACGAGCAGTACTTC
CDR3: CASSFRDRYYEQYF

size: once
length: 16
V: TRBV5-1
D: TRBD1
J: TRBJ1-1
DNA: TGCGCCAGCAGCTTGGGGGGGACAGCAGGAAGCACTGAAGCTTTCTTT
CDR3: CASSLGGTAGSTEAFF

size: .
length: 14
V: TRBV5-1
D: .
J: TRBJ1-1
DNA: TGCGCCAGCAGCTTTTCAGGTCCTAACACTGAAGCTTTCTTT
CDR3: CASSFSGPNTEAFF

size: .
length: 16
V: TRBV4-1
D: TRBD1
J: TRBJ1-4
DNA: TGCGCCAGCAGCTCGAGGACAGGGGGCGCCAATGAAAAACTGTTTTTT
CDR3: CASSSRTGGANEKLFF

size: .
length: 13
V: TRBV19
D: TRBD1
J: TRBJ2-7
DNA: TGTGCCAGTAGTAGAGGTGGGACAGGGGAGCAGTACTTC
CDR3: CASSRGGTGEQYF

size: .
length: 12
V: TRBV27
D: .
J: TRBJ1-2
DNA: TGTGCCAGCAGTTTACAGGGGAAGGGCTACACCTTC
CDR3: CASSLQGKGYTF

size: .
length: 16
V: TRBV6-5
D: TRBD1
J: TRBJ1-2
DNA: TGTGCCAGCAGTTACGGGGACGGGACAGGGCCCTATGGCTACACCTTC
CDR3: CASSYGDGTGPYGYTF

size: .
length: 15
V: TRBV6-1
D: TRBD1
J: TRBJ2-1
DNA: TGTGCCAGCAGTGTTGACAGGGGGCGAACTAATGAGCAGTTCTTC
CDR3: CASSVDRGRTNEQFF

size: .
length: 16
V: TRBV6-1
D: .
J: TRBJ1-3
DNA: TGTGCCAGCAGTGAAGGGAGGACGAGCTCTGGAAACACCATATATTTT
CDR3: CASSEGRTSSGNTIYF

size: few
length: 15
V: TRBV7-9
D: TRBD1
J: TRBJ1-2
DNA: TGTGCCAGCAGCCCAGGGGACAGTAATAACTATGGCTACACCTTC
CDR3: CASSPGDSNNYGYTF

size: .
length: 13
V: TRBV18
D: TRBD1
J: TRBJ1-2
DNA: TGTGCCAGCTCAGGTGGGACAGTCTCTCCGCTCGCCTTC
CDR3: CASSGGTVSPLAF